This T cell receptor beta chain was obtained from a study of blood T cells in healthy people across ages. Findings and limits, study-wide: Diversity was higher, and naive CD4+ cells more numerous, in long-lived donors than in aged donors.

This CDR3 is 14 amino acids long. Looked up from germline, CDR1 is LGHDT and CDR2 is YNNKEL (reference sequence). Trimming removed 5 bases from V and 5 bases from J; junction bases left unmatched: 7. On this clonotype: Its antigen remains unknown.

Primed by a sample-barcoded 5' primer and a J-beta primer mix, a second PCR proceeded for 7 to 11 cycles. TCRdb called the 5' RACE reads again in MiXCR, with one record for every CDR3 protein. The repertoire includes approximately 600,000 distinct CDR3 sequences, 45% to 65% of them detected once, and over 35% sits in the top ten. The chain has TRBV3-1 and TRBJ2-5; 8 bases agree with TRBD2. The material sequenced was blood. The TCR comes from a man aged 55 to 69 in good health. The CDR3 bases are TGTGCCAGCAGCTCACAACCTAGCGGGGAGACCCAGTACTTC. It translates to CASSSQPSGETQYF.